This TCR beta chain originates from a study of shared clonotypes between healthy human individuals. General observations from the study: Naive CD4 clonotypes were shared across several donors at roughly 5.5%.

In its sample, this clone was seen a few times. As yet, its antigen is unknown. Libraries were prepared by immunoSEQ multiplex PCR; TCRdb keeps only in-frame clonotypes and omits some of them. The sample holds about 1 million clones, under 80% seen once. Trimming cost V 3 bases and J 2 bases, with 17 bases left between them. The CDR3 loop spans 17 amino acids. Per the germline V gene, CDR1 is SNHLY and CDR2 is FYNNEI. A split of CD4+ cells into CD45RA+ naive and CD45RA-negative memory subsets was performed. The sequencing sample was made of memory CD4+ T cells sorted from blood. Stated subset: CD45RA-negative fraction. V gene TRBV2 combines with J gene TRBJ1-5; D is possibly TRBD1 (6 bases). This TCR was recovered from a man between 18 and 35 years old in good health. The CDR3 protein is CASSEQRGLFGNQPQHF. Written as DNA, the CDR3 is TGTGCCAGCAGTGAGCAACGGGGGCTCTTTGGCAATCAGCCCCAGCATTTT.